These 19 T cell receptor beta chains came from one sample sequenced in a study of blood T cell repertoires in COVID-19. Here immunoSEQ multiplex PCR was the method, and the copy in TCRdb shows in-frame clones only, minus some. The sample has about 120,000 clones; about 88% are singletons. The source material was peripheral blood. Receptors originate from a woman aged 80 or over with acute or convalescent COVID-19.

This clone was recorded once. This chain links TRBV5-4 with TRBJ1-2, with 9 bases fitting TRBD1. The germline V gene has CDR1 SGHNT and CDR2 YYREEE (reference sequence). The CDR3 has 13 amino acids. Unmatched junction bases numbered 4, after V lost 2 bases and J lost 8 bases. The CDR3 DNA reads as TGTGCCAGCAGCTTTGACAGGGGGATAGGCTACACCTTC. Translation: CASSFDRGIGYTF.

The sample holds one count of this clone. This chain links TRBV6-5 with TRBJ2-1; D is ambiguous. CDR1 MNHEY and CDR2 SVGAGI come from the germline V gene. The CDR3 consists of 13 residues. Between the trimmed V and J ends, which lost 6 bases and 5 bases, there was a span of 11 bases. CDR3 nucleotides: TGTGCCAGCAGCACTAATTGGAACAATGAGCAGTTCTTC. Encoded protein: CASSTNWNNEQFF.

The chain uses TRBV15 and TRBJ1-1; unclear D gene. CDR1 is LNHNV and CDR2 is YYDKDF in the germline V gene (reference sequence). This CDR3 comprises 12 residues. V lost 4 bases and J 6 bases, leaving 9 bases between the germline ends. The CDR3 loop reads CATSKSLPEAFF. CDR3 coding DNA: TGTGCCACCAGCAAATCTCTCCCTGAAGCTTTCTTT.

This chain links TRBV27 with TRBJ2-5; the D gene is possibly TRBD2 (6 bases). V lost 5 bases to trimming and J lost 4 bases, with 23 bases between them. The CDR3 is 17 amino acids. Germline V gene sequence: CDR1 MNHEY, CDR2 SMNVEV (reference sequence). The CDR3: CASSPRGTRNGGETQYF. For the CDR3, the DNA is TGTGCCAGCAGTCCTCGAGGGACCCGTAACGGGGGAGAGACCCAGTACTTC.

The chain joins TRBV27 to TRBJ2-2, with D tentatively TRBD1 (6 bases). Germline lookup yields CDR1 MNHEY and CDR2 SMNVEV (reference sequence). V lost 4 bases, J lost 7 bases, and 13 bases lay in between. The CDR3 length is 14 residues. The CDR3 region has the DNA TGTGCCAGCAGTTGGGACAAAAAGGGCGGGGAGCTGTTTTTT. Protein sequence: CASSWDKKGGELFF.

This clone has just a few counts. The V gene is TRBV6-5, the J gene TRBJ1-3; D is possibly TRBD1 (5 bases). Trimming stripped 6 bases from V and 2 bases from J, with 11 bases between. CDR1 is MNHEY, CDR2 SVGAGI, per germline. This CDR3 has 14 residues. The CDR3 sequence: CASSPRAAGNTIYF. In DNA, the CDR3 is TGTGCCAGCAGCCCCAGGGCGGCTGGAAACACCATATATTTT.

The V call is TRBV5-1, the J call TRBJ2-7; D call uncertain. The CDR3 length is 12 residues. The germline CDR1 and CDR2 sequences are SGHRS and YFSETQ. V lost 0 bases to trimming and J lost 3 bases, with 4 bases between them. The CDR3 region has the DNA TGCGCCAGCAGCTTGGACAACTACGAGCAGTACTTC. Protein: CASSLDNYEQYF.

This chain joins TRBV3-1 (or the pseudogene TRBV3-2) and TRBJ1-1; D gene unclear. Germline CDR1 and CDR2: LGHDT and YNNKEL (reference sequence). V dropped 0 bases and J dropped 1 base, with 21 bases sitting between them. The CDR3 is made up of 19 amino acids. CDR3 in amino acids: CASSQDCASTPEGNTEAFF. CDR3 nucleotide sequence: TGTGCCAGCAGCCAAGATTGCGCCTCGACTCCCGAGGGGAACACTGAAGCTTTCTTT.

This clone was seen once. The chain has TRBV5-1 and TRBJ2-7; D ambiguous. Trimming left V 5 bases short and J 5 bases short, with 17 bases between. The CDR3 loop spans 14 amino acids. Germline V CDR1 and CDR2: SGHRS, YFSETQ. As DNA, the CDR3 is TGCGCCAGCAGACCTTCTGGAAAAAGCGACGAGCAGTACTTC. As protein: CASRPSGKSDEQYF.

V gene TRBV18 combines with J gene TRBJ1-1, with D hard to call. CDR1 and CDR2 (germline): KGHSH, LQKENI. CDR3 length equals 14 residues. The V gene lost 0 bases and the J gene lost 5 bases, with 10 bases spanning the gap. CDR3 sequence (DNA): TGTGCCAGCTCACCACCACACGCGAGGACTGAAGCTTTCTTT. Its translation is CASSPPHARTEAFF.

This clone is a singleton in its sample. The genes are TRBV6-4 and TRBJ2-1; D is ambiguous. CDR3 length equals 15 residues. Trimming stripped 0 bases from V and 4 bases from J, with 10 bases between. In germline, CDR1 is MRHNA, CDR2 SNTAGT. The CDR3 here is CASSDSSNGYNEQFF. The CDR3 region has the DNA TGTGCCAGCAGTGACTCGTCAAACGGGTACAATGAGCAGTTCTTC.

This chain connects TRBV10-3 to TRBJ2-3; the match to TRBD2 covers 9 bases. CDR1 is ENHRY, CDR2 SYGVKD, per germline. Trimming cost V 6 bases and J 4 bases; bases outside gene matches: 11. The CDR3 is 16 amino acids. CDR3 in amino acids: CAIRRGGGANADTQYF. The CDR3 DNA follows: TGTGCCATCAGACGCGGCGGGGGGGCAAACGCAGATACGCAGTATTTT.

The chain combines TRBV7-3 with TRBJ1-1; D is perhaps TRBD1 (5 bases). Germline V CDR1 and CDR2: SGHTA, FQGTGA. This CDR3 comprises 13 residues. V lost 3 bases and J 1 base, leaving 6 bases between the germline ends. The DNA of the CDR3 is TGTGCCAGCAGCTTTCAGGGGAACACTGAAGCTTTCTTT. This sequence encodes CASSFQGNTEAFF.

This chain joins TRBV5-1 and TRBJ2-7; 7 bases map to TRBD1. Germline CDR1 is SGHRS and CDR2 is YFSETQ. V lost 0 bases to trimming and J lost 2 bases; unmatched junction nucleotides: 2. The CDR3 totals 14 residues. The CDR3 nucleotides are TGCGCCAGCAGCTTGGCTCAGGGGGCCTACGAGCAGTACTTC. Translation: CASSLAQGAYEQYF. Full variable domain (rest looked up from reference TRBV5-1 and TRBJ2-7): KAGVTQTPRYLIKTRGQQVTLSCSPISGHRSVSWYQQTPGQGLQFLFEYFSETQRNKGNFPGRFSGRQFSNSRSEMNVSTLELGDSALYLCASSLAQGAYEQYFGPGTRLTVT.

The V call is TRBV2, the J call TRBJ2-2, with no clear D. Trimming took off 3 bases at V and 5 bases at J, with 7 bases between the two ends. CDR3 length equals 13 residues. The V gene's germline CDR1 is SNHLY and CDR2 FYNNEI. The DNA for the CDR3 is TGTGCCAGCAGTGAGGGCAGTACCGGGGAGCTGTTTTTT. Its protein product is CASSEGSTGELFF. Complete variable domain (other parts from reference TRBV2 and TRBJ2-2): EPEVTQTPSHQVTQMGQEVILRCVPISNHLYFYWYRQILGQKVEFLVSFYNNEISEKSEIFDDQFSVERPDGSNFTLKIRSTKLEDSAMYFCASSEGSTGELFFGEGSRLTVL.

In DNA, the CDR3 is TGTGCCAGCATCCCGGAGGGGATGAACACTGAAGCTTTCTTT. This encodes CASIPEGMNTEAFF. This chain joins TRBV7-9 and TRBJ1-1; possible D gene TRBD1, 5 bases. V lost 7 bases to trimming and J lost 0 bases, with 12 bases between them. Germline V gene data show CDR1 as SEHNR and CDR2 as FQNEAQ (reference sequence). The CDR3 sequence is 14 residues long. The full variable domain, rest sourced from reference TRBV7-9 and TRBJ1-1, is DTGVSQNPRHKITKRGQNVTFRCDPISEHNRLYWYRQTLGQGPEFLTYFQNEAQLEKSRLLSDRFSAERPKGSFSTLEIQRTEQGDSAMYLCASIPEGMNTEAFFGQGTRLTVV.

The chain links TRBV28 to TRBJ1-2; TRBD1 aligns across 7 bases. Germline CDR1 is MDHEN and CDR2 is SYDVKM. Trimming at V came to 2 bases and at J to 4 bases, leaving 4 bases not matched to a gene. CDR3 length equals 14 residues. The CDR3 loop reads CASSLPTGSYGYTF. CDR3 nucleotide sequence: TGTGCCAGCAGTTTACCGACAGGGTCCTATGGCTACACCTTC.

In nucleotides, the CDR3 is TGTGCCAGCAGCAAAGTTCACAGGGGGCATGGAAACACCATATATTTT. Encoded protein: CASSKVHRGHGNTIYF. The V and J genes are TRBV21-1 and TRBJ1-3; the table's D call, TRBD1, was not checked against the DNA. TRBV21-1 is reported as a pseudogene. The CDR3 consists of 16 residues.

The rearrangement uses TRBV15 and TRBJ1-1; D remains ambiguous. The germline V gene has CDR1 LNHNV and CDR2 YYDKDF (reference sequence). CDR3 length: 13 amino acids. V was cut by 1 base and J by 9 bases, with 12 bases left in between. CDR3 residues: CATSRVLVGKAFF. CDR3 in DNA: TGTGCCACCAGCAGAGTTTTGGTCGGGAAAGCTTTCTTT.